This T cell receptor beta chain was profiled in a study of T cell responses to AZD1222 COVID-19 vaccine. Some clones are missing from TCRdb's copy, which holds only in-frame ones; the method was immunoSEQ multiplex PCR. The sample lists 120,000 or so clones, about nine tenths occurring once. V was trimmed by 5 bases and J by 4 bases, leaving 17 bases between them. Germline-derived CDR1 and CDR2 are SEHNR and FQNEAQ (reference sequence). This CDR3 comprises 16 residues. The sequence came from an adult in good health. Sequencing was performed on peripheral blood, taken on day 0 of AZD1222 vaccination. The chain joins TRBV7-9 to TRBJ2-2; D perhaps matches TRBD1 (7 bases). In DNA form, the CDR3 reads TGTGCCAGCAGCCCCCAGGGGGGACAGACCACCGGGGAGCTGTTTTTT. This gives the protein CASSPQGGQTTGELFF.